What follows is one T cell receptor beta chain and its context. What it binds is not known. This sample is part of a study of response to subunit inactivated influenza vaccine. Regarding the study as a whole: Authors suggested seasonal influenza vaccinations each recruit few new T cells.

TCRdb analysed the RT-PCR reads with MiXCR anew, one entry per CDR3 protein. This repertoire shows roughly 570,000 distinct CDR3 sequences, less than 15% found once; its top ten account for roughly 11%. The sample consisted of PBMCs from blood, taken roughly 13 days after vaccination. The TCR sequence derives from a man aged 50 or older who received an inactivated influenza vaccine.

This CDR3 is CSARPGARETQYF. The CDR3 nucleotides read TGCAGTGCCCGCCCGGGAGCTCGAGAGACCCAGTACTTC. The V gene is TRBV20-1, the J gene TRBJ2-5; tentatively, D is TRBD2 (6 bases). Germline V CDR1 and CDR2: DFQATT, SNEGSKA (reference sequence). Trimming shortened V by 6 bases and J by 4 bases, and 15 bases separated the two germline ends. The CDR3 consists of 13 residues.